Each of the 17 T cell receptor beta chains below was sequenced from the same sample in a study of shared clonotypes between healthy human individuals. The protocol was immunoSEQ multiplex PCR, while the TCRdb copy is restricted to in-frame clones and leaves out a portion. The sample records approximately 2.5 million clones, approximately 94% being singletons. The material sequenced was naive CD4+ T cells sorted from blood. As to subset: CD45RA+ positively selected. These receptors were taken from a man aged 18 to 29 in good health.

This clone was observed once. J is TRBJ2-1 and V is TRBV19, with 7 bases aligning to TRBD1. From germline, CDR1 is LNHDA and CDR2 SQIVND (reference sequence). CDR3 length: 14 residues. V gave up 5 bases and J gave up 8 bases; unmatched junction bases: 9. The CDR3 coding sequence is TGTGCCAGTAGTCCTCGGGGACAGAGCGATGAGCAGTTCTTC. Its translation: CASSPRGQSDEQFF.

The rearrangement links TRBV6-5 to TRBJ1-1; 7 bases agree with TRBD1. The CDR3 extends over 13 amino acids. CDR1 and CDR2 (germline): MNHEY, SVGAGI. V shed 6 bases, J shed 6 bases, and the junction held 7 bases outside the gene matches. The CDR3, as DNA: TGTGCCAGCAGGCAGGGGGTAAGGGCTGAAGCTTTCTTT. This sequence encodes CASRQGVRAEAFF.

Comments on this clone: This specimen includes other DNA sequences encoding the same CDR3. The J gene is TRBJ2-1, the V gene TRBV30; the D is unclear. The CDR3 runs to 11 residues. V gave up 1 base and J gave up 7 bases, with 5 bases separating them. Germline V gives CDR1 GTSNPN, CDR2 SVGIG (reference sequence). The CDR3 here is CAWSDRNEQFF. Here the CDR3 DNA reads TGTGCCTGGAGTGATAGAAATGAGCAGTTCTTC.

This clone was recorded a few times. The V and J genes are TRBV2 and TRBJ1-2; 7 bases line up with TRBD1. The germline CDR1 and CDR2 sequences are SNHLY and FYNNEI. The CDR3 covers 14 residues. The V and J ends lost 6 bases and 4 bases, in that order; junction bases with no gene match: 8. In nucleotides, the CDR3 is TGTGCCAGCAGCCGGGGACAGATGGTCTATGGCTACACCTTC. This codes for CASSRGQMVYGYTF. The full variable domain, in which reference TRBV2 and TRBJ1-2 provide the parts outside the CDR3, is EPEVTQTPSHQVTQMGQEVILRCVPISNHLYFYWYRQILGQKVEFLVSFYNNEISEKSEIFDDQFSVERPDGSNFTLKIRSTKLEDSAMYFCASSRGQMVYGYTFGSGTRLTVV.

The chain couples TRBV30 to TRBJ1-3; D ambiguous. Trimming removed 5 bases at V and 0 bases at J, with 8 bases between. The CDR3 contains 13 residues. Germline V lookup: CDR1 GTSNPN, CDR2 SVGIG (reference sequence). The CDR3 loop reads CAWGIISGNTIYF. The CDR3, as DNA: TGTGCCTGGGGAATCATCTCTGGAAACACCATATATTTT.

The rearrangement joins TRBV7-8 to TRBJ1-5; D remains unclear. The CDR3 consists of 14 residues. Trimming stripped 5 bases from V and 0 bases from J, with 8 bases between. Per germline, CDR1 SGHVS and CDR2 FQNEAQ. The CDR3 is CASSKDYSNQPQHF. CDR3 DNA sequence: TGTGCCAGCAGCAAGGACTATAGCAATCAGCCCCAGCATTTT. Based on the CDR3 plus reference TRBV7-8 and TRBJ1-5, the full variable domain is GAGVSQSPRYKVAKRGQDVALRCDPISGHVSLFWYQQALGQGPEFLTYFQNEAQLDKSGLPSDRFFAERPEGSVSTLKIQRTQQEDSAVYLCASSKDYSNQPQHFGDGTRLSIL.

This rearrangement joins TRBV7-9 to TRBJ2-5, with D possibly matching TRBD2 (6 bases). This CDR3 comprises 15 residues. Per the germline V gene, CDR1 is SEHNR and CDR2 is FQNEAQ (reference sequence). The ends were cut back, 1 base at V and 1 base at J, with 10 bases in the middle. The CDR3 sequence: CASSLGSSGQETQYF. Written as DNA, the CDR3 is TGTGCCAGCAGCTTAGGTAGTAGCGGCCAAGAGACCCAGTACTTC.

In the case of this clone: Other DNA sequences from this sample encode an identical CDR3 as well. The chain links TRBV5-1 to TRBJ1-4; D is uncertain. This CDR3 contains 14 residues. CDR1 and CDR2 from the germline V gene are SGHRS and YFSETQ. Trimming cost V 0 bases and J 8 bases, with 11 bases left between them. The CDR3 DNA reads TGCGCCAGCAGCTTGGTCGGGGTTGGCGAAAAACTGTTTTTT. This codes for CASSLVGVGEKLFF.

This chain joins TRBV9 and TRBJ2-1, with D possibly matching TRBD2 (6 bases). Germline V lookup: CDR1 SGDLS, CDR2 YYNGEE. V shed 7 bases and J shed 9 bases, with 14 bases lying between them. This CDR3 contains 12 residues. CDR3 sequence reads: CASGGTSGEQFF. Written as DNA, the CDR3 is TGTGCCAGCGGAGGGACTTCCGGTGAGCAGTTCTTC.

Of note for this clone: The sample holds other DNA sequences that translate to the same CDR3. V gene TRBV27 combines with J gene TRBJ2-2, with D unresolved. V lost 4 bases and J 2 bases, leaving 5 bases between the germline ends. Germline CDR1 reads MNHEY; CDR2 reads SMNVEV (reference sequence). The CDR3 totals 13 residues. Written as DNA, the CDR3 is TGTGCCAGCAGTTCCTTAAACACCGGGGAGCTGTTTTTT. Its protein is CASSSLNTGELFF.

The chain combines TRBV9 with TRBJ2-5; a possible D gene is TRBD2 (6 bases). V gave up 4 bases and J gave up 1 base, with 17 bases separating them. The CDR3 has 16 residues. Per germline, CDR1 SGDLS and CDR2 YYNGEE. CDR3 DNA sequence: TGTGCCAGCAGCCCGGCGGGGACTCTTGTCCAAGAGACCCAGTACTTC. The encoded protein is CASSPAGTLVQETQYF.

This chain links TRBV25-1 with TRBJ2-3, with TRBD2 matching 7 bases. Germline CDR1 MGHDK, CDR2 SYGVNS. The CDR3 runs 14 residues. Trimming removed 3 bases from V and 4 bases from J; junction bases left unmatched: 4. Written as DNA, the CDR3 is TGTGCCAGCAGTGATTGGGGGGGGGCAGATACGCAGTATTTT. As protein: CASSDWGGADTQYF.

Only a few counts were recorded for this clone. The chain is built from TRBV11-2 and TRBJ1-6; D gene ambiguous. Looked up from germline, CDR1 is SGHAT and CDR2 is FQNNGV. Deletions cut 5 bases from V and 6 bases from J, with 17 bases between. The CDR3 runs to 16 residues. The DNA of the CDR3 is TGTGCCAGCAGCCCAAGGGTCGGCGGGATTAATTCACCCCTCCACTTT. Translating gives CASSPRVGGINSPLHF. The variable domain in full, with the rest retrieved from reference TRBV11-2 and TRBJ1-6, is EAGVAQSPRYKIIEKRQSVAFWCNPISGHATLYWYQQILGQGPKLLIQFQNNGVVDDSQLPKDRFSAERLKGVDSTLKIQPAKLEDSAVYLCASSPRVGGINSPLHFGNGTRLTVT.

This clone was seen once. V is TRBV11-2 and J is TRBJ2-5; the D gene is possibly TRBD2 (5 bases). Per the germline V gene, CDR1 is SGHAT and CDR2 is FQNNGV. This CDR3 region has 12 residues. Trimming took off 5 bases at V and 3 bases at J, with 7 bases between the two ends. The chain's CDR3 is CASSPGEETQYF. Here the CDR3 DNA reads TGTGCCAGCAGCCCCGGGGAAGAGACCCAGTACTTC. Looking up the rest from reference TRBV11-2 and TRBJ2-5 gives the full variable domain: EAGVAQSPRYKIIEKRQSVAFWCNPISGHATLYWYQQILGQGPKLLIQFQNNGVVDDSQLPKDRFSAERLKGVDSTLKIQPAKLEDSAVYLCASSPGEETQYFGPGTRLLVL.

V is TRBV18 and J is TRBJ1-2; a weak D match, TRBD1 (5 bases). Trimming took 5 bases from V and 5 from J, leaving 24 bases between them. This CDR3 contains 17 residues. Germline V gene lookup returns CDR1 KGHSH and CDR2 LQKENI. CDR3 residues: CASSSIFYDRDDYGYTF. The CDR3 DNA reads TGTGCCAGCTCATCCATCTTCTATGACAGAGACGATTATGGCTACACCTTC.

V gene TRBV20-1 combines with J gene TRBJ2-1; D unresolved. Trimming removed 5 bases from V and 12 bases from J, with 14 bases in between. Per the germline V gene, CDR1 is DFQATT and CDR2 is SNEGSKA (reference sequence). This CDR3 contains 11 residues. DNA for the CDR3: TGCAGTGCTGGAACTACCGCAGGGCAGTTCTTC. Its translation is CSAGTTAGQFF.

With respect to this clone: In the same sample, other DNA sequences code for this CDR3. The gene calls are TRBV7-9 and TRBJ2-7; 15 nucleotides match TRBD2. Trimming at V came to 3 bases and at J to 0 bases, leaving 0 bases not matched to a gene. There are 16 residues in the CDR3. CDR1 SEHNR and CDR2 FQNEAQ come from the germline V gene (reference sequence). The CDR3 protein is CASSLGLAGGSYEQYF. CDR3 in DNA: TGTGCCAGCAGCTTGGGACTAGCGGGGGGCTCCTACGAGCAGTACTTC. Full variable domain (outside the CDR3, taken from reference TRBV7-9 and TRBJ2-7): DTGVSQNPRHKITKRGQNVTFRCDPISEHNRLYWYRQTLGQGPEFLTYFQNEAQLEKSRLLSDRFSAERPKGSFSTLEIQRTEQGDSAMYLCASSLGLAGGSYEQYFGPGTRLTVT.